This T cell receptor (beta chain) was identified during a study of a mutant IDH1 vaccine in newly diagnosed glioma (dated by TCRdb to the early 2020s). Regarding the study in general: Patients received eight vaccinations in weeks 1, 3, 5, 7, 11, 15, 19 and 23, corresponding to visits V03 through V10. Before enrollment, most patients had been given radiochemotherapy with temozolomide as standard therapy, while the rest had received either radiotherapy alone or temozolomide alone. In the chemotherapy-containing groups, vaccination started alongside temozolomide cycles, whereas in patients who had radiotherapy alone it started 4-6 weeks after radiotherapy. Of the roughly 33 treated patients, 62.5% were male and roughly 38% were female, and a mean age of around 40 years was recorded. Peripheral blood was drawn at six visits: V03 (baseline), V05, V07, V10, V12 and V13. Longitudinal TCRB deep sequencing was done for roughly 23 treated patients, wherever samples were available for exploratory analyses. The investigation overall reported the following: Immune responses induced by the vaccine were seen in over 80% of patients across multiple MHC alleles. Pseudoprogression appeared unrelated to alterations in the top peripheral T cell clonotypes detected by TCRB sequencing. Availability determined which PBMC samples were chosen for TCRB deep sequencing. The authors stated that sample limitations prevented analyses of patient blood samples from being reproduced.

Libraries were made using the immunoSEQ multiplex PCR assay. The hsTCRB Kit was used according to the manufacturer's protocol to amplify rearranged TCR beta chain sequences. TCRB libraries were sequenced on an Illumina MiSeq. The paper's data handling went like this. The proprietary platform of the kit vendor was used for demultiplexing, trimming and gene mapping. Imported from immuneACCESS, the table was reduced by TCRdb to in-frame sequences with V and J called. These copies leave out some clones; in studies compared against another copy, an unresolved V gene accounts for under half, and the cause of the remainder is not known. Clonal size and the V and J genes are those of that table, whereas D and trimming came from the DNA. The sample includes about 60,000 clones, with about 84% observed a single time. The top ten clones comprise around 3.5% of the sample. There are 16 amino acids in the CDR3, from cysteine to phenylalanine inclusive. CDR3 DNA is the only sequence kept; it has 48 bases, read in frame from the first base. V sheds 4 bases and J sheds 4 bases, leaving 20 bases between their ends. The germline V gene encodes CDR1 SGHNT and CDR2 YYREEE (reference sequence).

Regarding this clone: The specificity of this receptor is unknown. No base qualities exist here, and no much larger clone lies one base off it.

The time point label corresponds to: week 11, during vaccination. A 20-mer mutant IDH1 peptide at 300 micrograms in Montanide made up each vaccine dose, which was injected subcutaneously together with topical imiquimod. The donors had newly diagnosed IDH1-mutant astrocytomas of WHO grade 3 or 4 that showed loss of nuclear ATRX. The samples were drawn from NOA16, a multicentre, single-arm, open-label phase I trial in Germany that tested a mutant IDH1 peptide vaccine in humans for the first time. Genomic DNA for TCRB sequencing was isolated from EDTA blood with the DNeasy Blood and Tissue Kit. The starting material was PBMCs, obtained from a glioma patient whose treatment included an IDH1 peptide vaccine. The TCR sequence derives from a man aged 25-40 years with glioma. This sequence uses TRBV5-4 and TRBJ1-2; a weak D assignment points to TRBD1 (5 bases agree). The CDR3 sequence is CASSTGLELRPYGYTF. The DNA sequence is given as TGTGCCAGCAGCACAGGACTGGAACTGCGACCCTATGGCTACACCTTC.